This TCR beta chain was found in a study of vaccination and CD4 T cells after COVID-19. At the level of the study: Blood was drawn a median roughly 66 days post second dose, range 14 to 241. General study points: In median terms, SARS-CoV-2-reactive clonotypes went from approximately 21 to 38, a nonsignificant rise.

Treatment reported: roughly 10-day PBMC culture with coronavirus spike peptide pools or control peptides (ViraFEST assay). Researchers collected the unexposed donor's CD4+ T cells before the COVID-19 pandemic (2011-2018). Investigators exposed CD4+ T cells from unexposed donors to SARS-CoV-2 S/N and four cold-coronavirus spikes, as cells permitted. Details on this clonotype: Its antigen is undetermined.

Sequenced with the Oncomine TCR Beta short-read assay was DNA taken from cultured CD4+ T cells. Someone extracted genomic DNA from cultured CD4+ T cells. TCRdb reanalysed the PCR reads using MiXCR and keeps one entry per CDR3 protein. The sample has around 10,000 distinct CDR3 sequences; roughly a third are singletons. V was pared by 4 bases and J by 0 bases, with 6 bases of the junction left unmatched. The CDR3 is 17 amino acids. Per germline, CDR1 SGHTA and CDR2 FQGTGA. Sequencing input: CD4+ T cells from blood, cultured in vitro. The clonotype originates from a human donor in good health. The chain uses TRBV7-3 and TRBJ2-1, with 10 bases fitting TRBD2. The CDR3 loop reads CASSSGLAVSSYNEQFF. CDR3 in DNA: TGTGCCAGCAGCTCCGGACTAGCGGTGAGCTCCTACAATGAGCAGTTCTTC.